These T cell receptor beta chains were read from a single sample in a study of cytomegalovirus exposure and HLA in healthy donors. Some clones are missing from TCRdb's copy, which holds only in-frame ones; the method was immunoSEQ multiplex PCR. The sample lists 120,000 or so clones; under 90% were seen once. Sequencing was performed on PBMCs. The receptor set was obtained from a woman aged 40-49 years in good health and CMV-seropositive. The CDR3 runs from the conserved cysteine through the conserved F or W. A D gene is named only where the DNA matches it firmly.

v_gene: TRBV30; j_gene: TRBJ1-2; d_gene: .; CDR3aa: CAWSADSYGYTF
v_gene: TRBV6-5; j_gene: TRBJ2-2; d_gene: TRBD1; CDR3aa: CASSPTGVSTGELFF
v_gene: TRBV19; j_gene: TRBJ2-3; d_gene: TRBD2; CDR3aa: CASSSKLAGATDTQYF
v_gene: TRBV5-1; j_gene: TRBJ1-5; d_gene: .; CDR3aa: CASSRGKGQPQHF
v_gene: TRBV7-9; j_gene: TRBJ2-1; d_gene: .; CDR3aa: CASSWRGNNEQFF
v_gene: TRBV6-6; j_gene: TRBJ2-5; d_gene: .; CDR3aa: CASSYSGETQYF
v_gene: TRBV11-2; j_gene: TRBJ1-2; d_gene: .; CDR3aa: CASSLGGVGGYTF
v_gene: TRBV5-1; j_gene: TRBJ2-7; d_gene: .; CDR3aa: CASSLTSGGAGPYF
v_gene: TRBV9; j_gene: TRBJ2-2; d_gene: .; CDR3aa: CASSVTPGTGELFF
v_gene: TRBV4-3; j_gene: TRBJ2-3; d_gene: .; CDR3aa: CASSQEQGGTDTQYF
v_gene: TRBV7-2; j_gene: TRBJ2-5; d_gene: .; CDR3aa: CASSKDSWRVETQYF
v_gene: TRBV7-8; j_gene: TRBJ1-5; d_gene: TRBD1; CDR3aa: CASSHTSRGYQPQHF
v_gene: TRBV19; j_gene: TRBJ2-1; d_gene: TRBD2; CDR3aa: CASSGTSGRVNEQFF
v_gene: TRBV5-1; j_gene: TRBJ1-2; d_gene: .; CDR3aa: CASSLAGGYGYTF
v_gene: TRBV18; j_gene: TRBJ1-3; d_gene: .; CDR3aa: CASSPVTASGNTIYF
v_gene: TRBV6-1; j_gene: TRBJ2-7; d_gene: .; CDR3aa: CASRRQRPSSYEQYF
v_gene: TRBV5-5; j_gene: TRBJ2-7; d_gene: TRBD2; CDR3aa: CASSLDGRGNEQYF
v_gene: TRBV6-5; j_gene: TRBJ1-1; d_gene: TRBD1; CDR3aa: CAVQGALTEAFF
v_gene: TRBV9; j_gene: TRBJ2-3; d_gene: .; CDR3aa: CASSVQGTDTQYF
v_gene: TRBV19; j_gene: TRBJ2-1; d_gene: TRBD2; CDR3aa: CASTSWGGSYNEQFF
v_gene: TRBV6-5; j_gene: TRBJ2-5; d_gene: TRBD2; CDR3aa: CASSYLAGEEETQYF
v_gene: TRBV29-1; j_gene: TRBJ2-1; d_gene: TRBD2; CDR3aa: CSVASGSAYNEQFF
v_gene: TRBV28; j_gene: TRBJ2-5; d_gene: .; CDR3aa: CATAEGRKTQYF
v_gene: TRBV12-5; j_gene: TRBJ2-7; d_gene: .; CDR3aa: CASGLVVSRQGLGGRGHEQYF
v_gene: TRBV28; j_gene: TRBJ1-1; d_gene: TRBD1; CDR3aa: CASSLTGGRGAFF
v_gene: TRBV6-6; j_gene: TRBJ2-5; d_gene: .; CDR3aa: CASSYSLQGQETQYF
v_gene: TRBV18; j_gene: TRBJ2-1; d_gene: TRBD1; CDR3aa: CASSPPRGRGQNEQFF
v_gene: TRBV28; j_gene: TRBJ1-2; d_gene: .; CDR3aa: CASSLNRDYGYTF
v_gene: TRBV6-1; j_gene: TRBJ1-5; d_gene: .; CDR3aa: CASRPGGGPQHF
v_gene: TRBV6-5; j_gene: TRBJ2-2; d_gene: TRBD2; CDR3aa: CASSYSGGRGTGELFF
v_gene: TRBV5-6; j_gene: TRBJ2-1; d_gene: TRBD2; CDR3aa: CASSSGLAGGVYNEQFF
v_gene: TRBV19; j_gene: TRBJ1-2; d_gene: .; CDR3aa: CASLQDYGYTF
v_gene: TRBV6-6; j_gene: TRBJ2-5; d_gene: .; CDR3aa: CASSYHQKGETQYF
v_gene: TRBV27; j_gene: TRBJ1-5; d_gene: TRBD1; CDR3aa: CASSLDRGNQPQHF
v_gene: TRBV28; j_gene: TRBJ2-7; d_gene: TRBD1; CDR3aa: CASSSPSQTGMRSYEQYF
v_gene: TRBV9; j_gene: TRBJ2-7; d_gene: .; CDR3aa: CASSGGAPPEQYF
v_gene: TRBV27; j_gene: TRBJ2-5; d_gene: .; CDR3aa: CASSLWAGQETQYF
v_gene: TRBV9; j_gene: TRBJ2-7; d_gene: .; CDR3aa: CASSRGITFYEEQYF
v_gene: TRBV29-1; j_gene: TRBJ2-7; d_gene: TRBD1; CDR3aa: CSVEGGNPYEQYF
v_gene: TRBV28; j_gene: TRBJ2-7; d_gene: .; CDR3aa: CASRSGQTYEQYF
v_gene: TRBV6-5; j_gene: TRBJ2-3; d_gene: TRBD1; CDR3aa: CASSYSGGPQYF
v_gene: TRBV2; j_gene: TRBJ1-1; d_gene: TRBD1; CDR3aa: CASSDGPWTGQENTEAFF
v_gene: TRBV30; j_gene: TRBJ2-1; d_gene: .; CDR3aa: CAWSDLLSGQYNEQFF
v_gene: TRBV7-2; j_gene: TRBJ1-1; d_gene: .; CDR3aa: CASSFRGADTEAFF
v_gene: TRBV11-3; j_gene: TRBJ1-2; d_gene: TRBD1; CDR3aa: CASSSPGQGAASYTF
v_gene: TRBV5-1; j_gene: TRBJ2-3; d_gene: TRBD2; CDR3aa: CASSMTSGNTDTQYF
v_gene: TRBV12-5; j_gene: .; d_gene: .; CDR3aa: CASGHDSYEQYF
v_gene: TRBV2; j_gene: TRBJ2-1; d_gene: .; CDR3aa: CASSASGGQFNEQFF
v_gene: TRBV7-2; j_gene: TRBJ2-7; d_gene: .; CDR3aa: CASSLDSSSYGQYF